This T cell receptor (beta chain) was sequenced in a study of post-analysis software for immune sequencing data (dated by TCRdb to between 2015 and 2017). With regard to the full study: Recorded disease courses included relapsing-remitting, secondary progressive and progressive-relapsing multiple sclerosis, with some patients lacking subtype annotation. The multiple sclerosis patient repertoires were compared with about a dozen previously published healthy control repertoires from donors aged about 6 to 26 years. A subset of samples was prepared in parallel using single-end sample barcoding, then pooled and co-amplified after Illumina adapter ligation.

To demonstrate the VDJtools post-analysis software, TCR beta repertoires were profiled from the peripheral blood of more than 10 young patients with multiple sclerosis. The multiple sclerosis patients were children and adolescents ranging in age from roughly 6 to 15 years. What the research found in general, with its limitations: Patients showed significantly higher frequencies than controls for several TRBV segments, among them TRBV5-6, TRBV5-1 and TRBV20-1. Normalized Chao1 diversity was significantly lower in multiple sclerosis patients than controls, suggesting substantial peripheral T-cell clonal expansion. Direct clustering with F measure showed strong co-clustering of samples prepared in the same batch, prompting a batch-effect correction. The multiple sclerosis patient group was slightly younger than the control group.

Cut back by 4 bases and 0 bases, the V and J ends lie 6 bases apart. The germline V gene sets CDR1 to SQVTM and CDR2 to ANQGSEA. Measured from the cysteine to the phenylalanine, the CDR3 is 12 residues long. Just the 36-base CDR3 DNA is kept, in frame starting at base 1. To prepare the library, PCR was applied. The sample was run on an Illumina HiSeq 2500. To reduce PCR and sequencing biases, unique molecular identifiers were incorporated into the TCR beta cDNA libraries. Per 1 to 10 million input T cells, roughly 500,000 cDNA molecules were obtained, such that each molecule approximated one T cell. The same protocol used for the earlier healthy control dataset was applied to prepare and sequence the patient libraries. Samples belonging to the same batch were prepared together, multiplexed and sequenced on a shared HiSeq lane. As for how the authors treated the data: Raw barcoded reads were processed with MIGEC, discarding single-read molecular identifier groups before consensus assembly and CDR3 extraction. VDJtools was used for post-analysis of the clonotype tables, and diversity was normalized by down-sampling every dataset to the size of the smallest sample. In repertoire overlap clustering, CDR3 amino acid sequences, but not nucleotide sequences, were matched to correct batch-related cross-sample contamination. Through fastp at Q25 and MiXCR, TCRdb rebuilt clones from the public reads, retaining in-frame beta chains. Each entry is one CDR3 protein sequence, shown with its most common DNA and genes. The V and J calls and clone size come from TCRdb's table, not from the authors' own analysis. This sample holds about 500,000 distinct CDR3 sequences; nearly 45% were observed only once. Together, the top ten hold around an eighth of the sample.

As regards this clonotype: Its antigen is unknown. No base qualities exist here, and no much larger clone lies one base off it.

The V gene is TRBV29-1 and the J gene is TRBJ1-1, with the D gene too uncertain to name. Sample: blood. The origin of this receptor is a girl aged 10 to 17 with multiple sclerosis. CDR3 region: CSVAQLNTEAFF. The DNA sequence is given as TGCAGCGTTGCACAATTGAACACTGAAGCTTTCTTT.